This entry lists 15 T cell receptor beta chains sequenced from one sample in a study of CD8 T cells in ankylosing spondylitis. Study-wide points: Characteristic, it appeared, of ankylosing spondylitis blood was a TCR beta motif of fewer than 10 highly homologous variants.

TCRdb reanalysed the 5' RACE reads using MiXCR and keeps one entry per CDR3 protein. The top ten hold 15% to 20% of the sample, which has fewer than 750,000 distinct CDR3 sequences, roughly 19% seen once. Their specific antigens are unknown. The material sequenced was blood, either unsorted or a sorted T cell fraction (not recorded which). The receptors come from a male donor with ankylosing spondylitis.

CDR3 bases: TGTGCCAGCAGTTTAGTAGGGGGTAGTGAGCAGTTCTTC. It yields the protein CASSLVGGSEQFF. This chain connects TRBV12-3 or TRBV12-4 to TRBJ2-1; tentative D call: TRBD1 (6 bases). The V end lost 1 base, the J end lost 9 bases, and 10 bases lay between the germline ends. This CDR3 is 13 amino acids long.

CDR3 residues: CASSLVMGETYNEQFF. CDR3 sequence (DNA): TGTGCCAGCAGCTTAGTTATGGGGGAGACCTACAATGAGCAGTTCTTC. The V call is TRBV7-9, the J call TRBJ2-1; D tentatively fits TRBD1 or TRBD2 (5 bases each). Trimming cost V 1 base and J 2 bases, with 12 bases left between them. The germline V gene encodes CDR1 SEHNR and CDR2 FQNEAQ (reference sequence). The CDR3 has 16 residues.

The genes are TRBV7-2 and TRBJ2-7; D might be TRBD2 (6 bases). The V end was cut by 5 bases, the J end by 1 base, with 15 bases between. The CDR3 runs 15 residues. The germline V gene has CDR1 SGHTA and CDR2 FQGNSA. The CDR3, as DNA: TGTGCCAGCAGCCGCGGGGTCCCGGGTTCCTACGAGCAGTACTTC. Translation gives CASSRGVPGSYEQYF.

The rearrangement joins TRBV2 to TRBJ2-5, with 7 bases matching TRBD2. J was trimmed by 5 bases and V by 3 bases; bases with no gene match: 6. The CDR3 contains 14 residues. CDR1 is SNHLY and CDR2 is FYNNEI in the germline V gene. The CDR3 protein is CASSESHGGETQYF. CDR3 in DNA: TGTGCCAGCAGTGAGAGCCACGGGGGGGAGACCCAGTACTTC.

This chain links TRBV12-3 or TRBV12-4 with TRBJ2-2; no firm D call. The V and J ends lost 7 bases and 0 bases respectively, with 18 bases between them. This CDR3 region has 17 residues. CDR3 residues: CASISAYGGTNTGELFF. The CDR3 nucleotides read TGTGCCAGCATCTCCGCGTACGGCGGAACGAACACCGGGGAGCTGTTTTTT.

This clonotype was seen a handful of times. This chain uses TRBV9 with TRBJ2-7; possible D gene TRBD1, 5 bases. Between the trimmed V and J ends, which lost 0 bases and 4 bases, there was a span of 11 bases. CDR3 length: 14 residues. The V gene's germline CDR1 is SGDLS and CDR2 YYNGEE. The CDR3 protein is CASSVEGVGYEQYF. The CDR3 DNA reads as TGTGCCAGCAGCGTAGAAGGGGTGGGGTACGAGCAGTACTTC.

This rearrangement joins TRBV24-1 to TRBJ2-5, with 9 bases aligning to TRBD2. The V segment lost 7 bases and the J segment 1 base; nucleotides outside the gene matches: 6. The germline CDR1 and CDR2 sequences are KGHDR and SFDVKD. The CDR3 consists of 15 residues. The CDR3 here is CATRGAGGIQETQYF. The CDR3 coding sequence is TGTGCCACCAGGGGCGCGGGGGGGATCCAAGAGACCCAGTACTTC.

The J gene is TRBJ2-5, the V gene TRBV7-8, with a weak D call TRBD1 (7 bases). From germline, CDR1 is SGHVS and CDR2 FQNEAQ. This CDR3 is built from 14 residues. Trimming shortened V by 6 bases and J by 4 bases, and 15 bases separated the two germline ends. The CDR3 nucleotides read TGTGCCAGCAGGGAGGGGGCTCGCGCAGAGACCCAGTACTTC. Protein: CASREGARAETQYF.

This clonotype has just a few counts. The rearrangement uses TRBV27 and TRBJ2-7; 12 bases line up with TRBD1. The V gene end was trimmed by 4 bases and the J gene end by 1 base; junction bases not matched to a gene: 5. Germline V gives CDR1 MNHEY, CDR2 SMNVEV (reference sequence). The CDR3 extends over 16 amino acids. CDR3 in DNA: TGTGCCAGCAGTTCCTCGGGACAGGGGGCTTCCTACGAGCAGTACTTC. Translated: CASSSSGQGASYEQYF.

The chain uses TRBV7-9 and TRBJ1-4; D gene ambiguous. CDR3 size: 14 residues. V was pared by 5 bases and J by 7 bases, with 14 bases between. Germline V gene sequence: CDR1 SEHNR, CDR2 FQNEAQ (reference sequence). CDR3 sequence: CASSPRELGEKLFF. DNA for the CDR3: TGTGCCAGCAGCCCTCGGGAACTAGGTGAAAAACTGTTTTTT.

This clonotype was seen ten or more times. In DNA form, the CDR3 reads TGTGCCAGCAGCCAAGTGGGGGAAGGTGAAGCTTTCTTT. It yields the protein CASSQVGEGEAFF. The V and J genes are TRBV14 and TRBJ1-1, with a weak D call TRBD1 (5 bases). The CDR3 length is 13 residues. Germline V CDR1 and CDR2: SGHDN, FVKESK. Trimming took off 1 base at V and 7 bases at J, with 10 bases between the two ends.

This clonotype appeared a few times. The chain links TRBV27 to TRBJ1-2; D may be TRBD1 (5 bases). V shed 5 bases and J shed 6 bases, with 13 bases lying between them. Germline values: CDR1 MNHEY, CDR2 SMNVEV (reference sequence). The CDR3 covers 13 residues. CDR3 coding DNA: TGTGCCAGCAGTGGGGGGGATTGGAATGGCTACACCTTC. Residues: CASSGGDWNGYTF.

The J gene is TRBJ1-6, the V gene TRBV6-1; possibly TRBD1 for D (5 bases). Germline loops: CDR1 MNHNS, CDR2 SASEGT. The germline V and J ends were trimmed by 5 bases and 6 bases, with 14 bases remaining between them. The CDR3 loop spans 15 amino acids. CDR3 DNA: TGTGCCAGCAGTCGGGGAGGGGCCCGTAATTCACCCCTCCACTTT. Translation: CASSRGGARNSPLHF.

The rearrangement uses TRBV3-1 and TRBJ2-2, with 12 bases aligning to TRBD2. From germline, CDR1 is LGHDT and CDR2 YNNKEL (reference sequence). The CDR3 runs 17 residues. Trimming cost V 4 bases and J 6 bases; bases outside gene matches: 9. DNA of the CDR3: TGTGCCAGCAGCCGCGGACTAGCGGGAAGTCAATCCGGGGAGCTGTTTTTT. It codes for CASSRGLAGSQSGELFF.

CDR3 bases: TGCGCCAGCAGTGAAGGCCGTGAAGCTTTCTTT. This gives the protein CASSEGREAFF. This rearrangement joins TRBV10-2 to TRBJ1-1; D is uncertain. V lost 3 bases, J lost 7 bases, and 6 bases lay in between. CDR3 length: 11 amino acids. Germline CDR1 WSHSY, CDR2 SAAADI.